This passage covers 21 T cell receptor beta chains from one sample sequenced in a study of blood T cell repertoires in COVID-19. The data were produced by immunoSEQ multiplex PCR, yet TCRdb's version contains in-frame clones alone and is incomplete. This repertoire shows around 200,000 clones, roughly 90% found once; its top ten account for 6.5% to 8.5%. The specimen was peripheral blood. Receptor source: a middle-aged man with acute or convalescent COVID-19.

The rearrangement uses TRBV6-1 and TRBJ1-2, with D possibly being TRBD1 (6 bases). The CDR3 contains 17 residues. From germline, CDR1 is MNHNS and CDR2 SASEGT. V was shortened by 1 base and J by 2 bases, with 17 bases between the two germline ends. The chain's CDR3 is CASSEVYYRQDNYGYTF. The CDR3, as DNA: TGTGCCAGCAGTGAAGTTTACTATCGACAGGACAACTATGGCTACACCTTC.

This clone was counted a few times. The chain employs TRBV29-1 and TRBJ2-7; 7 bases are a match to TRBD1. Trimming at V came to 4 bases and at J to 4 bases, leaving 10 bases not matched to a gene. CDR3 length equals 14 residues. Germline values: CDR1 SQVTM, CDR2 ANQGSEA. This CDR3 reads CSVGKGRGPYEQYF. The CDR3 coding sequence is TGCAGCGTTGGTAAGGGTAGGGGGCCTTACGAGCAGTACTTC.

CDR3 residues: CASSQMGAPYGYTF. CDR3 coding DNA: TGTGCCAGCAGCCAGATGGGGGCCCCGTATGGCTACACCTTC. V gene TRBV3-1 (or the pseudogene TRBV3-2) combines with J gene TRBJ1-2; maybe TRBD1 (6 bases). Germline V gene lookup returns CDR1 LGHDT and CDR2 YNNKEL (reference sequence). This CDR3 comprises 14 residues. Trimming took off 3 bases at V and 5 bases at J, with 13 bases between the two ends.

This chain connects TRBV30 to TRBJ1-3; 9 nucleotides agree with TRBD1. The V segment lost 0 bases and the J segment 2 bases; nucleotides outside the gene matches: 5. The CDR3 length is 16 residues. The germline V gene encodes CDR1 GTSNPN and CDR2 SVGIG (reference sequence). Written as DNA, the CDR3 is TGTGCCTGGAGTGTAGTAGGGACAGGGCCTGGAAACACCATATATTTT. It yields the protein CAWSVVGTGPGNTIYF.

The chain joins TRBV24-1 to TRBJ2-1; D gene ambiguous. The V end was cut by 9 bases, the J end by 4 bases, with 6 bases between. The CDR3 is 11 amino acids. Germline V gene data show CDR1 as KGHDR and CDR2 as SFDVKD. The CDR3 DNA reads TGTGCCACCGAGCTATACAATGAGCAGTTCTTC. The encoded protein is CATELYNEQFF.

This clone was observed once. J is TRBJ2-1 and V is TRBV19, with D perhaps matching TRBD2 (6 bases). V lost 8 bases and J lost 0, with 23 bases in between. CDR1 LNHDA and CDR2 SQIVND come from the germline V gene (reference sequence). The CDR3 length is 18 residues. CDR3 region: CASGTITGTLFSYNEQFF. CDR3 DNA: TGTGCCAGTGGTACTATTACCGGGACTCTCTTCTCCTACAATGAGCAGTTCTTC.

The rearrangement joins TRBV5-1 to TRBJ1-2; weak D call: TRBD1 (5 bases). CDR1 is SGHRS and CDR2 is YFSETQ in the germline V gene. The CDR3 is made up of 14 amino acids. Trimming cost V 0 bases and J 4 bases, with 10 bases left between them. The CDR3 DNA follows: TGCGCCAGCAGCTTGGCCGAAACAGGCTATGGCTACACCTTC. This codes for CASSLAETGYGYTF.

This chain uses TRBV3-1 (or the pseudogene TRBV3-2) with TRBJ2-3; D uncertain. This CDR3 has 16 residues. Between the trimmed V and J ends, which lost 5 bases and 0 bases, there was a span of 15 bases. From germline, CDR1 is LGHDT and CDR2 YNNKEL (reference sequence). The CDR3 nucleotides are TGTGCCAGCAGCTCTGGGTGGCTAGGCAGCACAGATACGCAGTATTTT. It translates to CASSSGWLGSTDTQYF.

The chain recombines TRBV11-2 with TRBJ1-1; D is undetermined. Looked up from germline, CDR1 is SGHAT and CDR2 is FQNNGV. CDR3 length equals 12 residues. The V end was cut by 5 bases, the J end by 10 bases, with 14 bases between. The CDR3 reads CASSPGLGVAFF. The CDR3 DNA sequence: TGTGCCAGCAGCCCCGGACTGGGTGTAGCTTTCTTT.

The rearrangement uses TRBV5-4 and TRBJ2-2; no definite D call. Germline CDR1 SGHNT, CDR2 YYREEE (reference sequence). Deletions cut 0 bases from V and 0 bases from J, with 6 bases between. The CDR3 covers 15 residues. CDR3 protein: CASSLDRSNTGELFF. CDR3 DNA sequence: TGTGCCAGCAGCTTGGACAGATCGAACACCGGGGAGCTGTTTTTT.

The chain recombines TRBV27 with TRBJ1-4, with 7 bases that match TRBD1. The CDR3 loop spans 15 amino acids. The junction had 11 bases not matched to a gene; V was cut back by 5 bases and J by 8 bases. Germline CDR1 and CDR2: MNHEY and SMNVEV (reference sequence). This CDR3 reads CASSPLTGWEEKLFF. The DNA for the CDR3 is TGTGCCAGCAGTCCGCTGACAGGGTGGGAAGAAAAACTGTTTTTT.

CDR3 loop: CASSLSNLNTEAFF. CDR3 DNA: TGTGCCAGCAGTCTAAGCAACCTGAACACTGAAGCTTTCTTT. V usage is TRBV7-2 and J usage is TRBJ1-1; D gene ambiguous. Trimming pared 6 bases from V and 0 bases from J, leaving 11 bases between. The CDR3 has 14 residues. From germline, CDR1 is SGHTA and CDR2 FQGNSA.

This clone was detected a few times. The J gene is TRBJ1-5, the V gene TRBV19; D perhaps matches TRBD1 (6 bases). Between the trimmed V and J ends, which lost 2 bases and 5 bases, there was a span of 10 bases. In germline, CDR1 is LNHDA, CDR2 SQIVND (reference sequence). CDR3 length: 14 residues. CDR3: CASSIQGTHQPQHF. The CDR3 DNA sequence: TGTGCCAGTAGTATACAGGGGACCCATCAGCCCCAGCATTTT.

CDR3 residues: CASSELSGGRTDTQYF. CDR3 coding DNA: TGCGCCAGCAGCGAATTGAGCGGGGGGCGCACAGATACGCAGTATTTT. The chain combines TRBV5-1 with TRBJ2-3; 9 positions agree with TRBD2. Unmatched junction bases numbered 7, after V lost 4 bases and J lost 1 base. The CDR3 length is 16 residues. Germline V lookup: CDR1 SGHRS, CDR2 YFSETQ.

V gene TRBV4-3 combines with J gene TRBJ2-2; 9 bases fit TRBD2. The CDR3 totals 19 residues. Germline CDR1 and CDR2: LGHNA and YSLEER. The junction had 13 bases not matched to a gene; V was cut back by 5 bases and J by 0 bases. The CDR3 DNA reads TGCGCCAGCAGCGACCAATGGCAGGGCGGGGGGGCGAACACCGGGGAGCTGTTTTTT. Residues: CASSDQWQGGGANTGELFF.

The chain uses TRBV5-4 and TRBJ2-7, with D possibly matching TRBD2 (7 bases). Trimming removed 4 bases at V and 0 bases at J, with 14 bases between. CDR3 length: 15 residues. Germline values: CDR1 SGHNT, CDR2 YYREEE (reference sequence). The CDR3 loop is CASSGRGGNSYEQYF. The CDR3 DNA reads TGTGCCAGCAGCGGCCGCGGGGGCAACTCCTACGAGCAGTACTTC.

This rearrangement joins TRBV3-1 (or the pseudogene TRBV3-2) to TRBJ2-1; 9 nucleotides line up with TRBD1. The germline CDR1 and CDR2 sequences are LGHDT and YNNKEL (reference sequence). The CDR3 is made up of 15 amino acids. V shed 4 bases and J 7 bases; nucleotides not matched to a gene: 8. The CDR3 coding sequence is TGTGCCAGCAGCCCGGACAGGGGTCGGTTGAATGAGCAGTTCTTC. This codes for CASSPDRGRLNEQFF.

The genes are TRBV4-3 and TRBJ1-1, with 8 bases that match TRBD1. The CDR3 covers 14 residues. The V and J ends lost 1 base and 5 bases, in that order; junction bases with no gene match: 3. CDR1 is LGHNA, CDR2 YSLEER, per germline. CDR3 bases: TGCGCCAGCAGCCAAGTGGACAGGGCTACTGAAGCTTTCTTT. Encoded protein: CASSQVDRATEAFF.

The chain links TRBV5-6 to TRBJ1-6; D may be TRBD1 (5 bases). CDR3 size: 14 residues. The V gene's germline CDR1 is SGHDT and CDR2 YYEEEE. Trimming took 3 bases from V and 6 from J, leaving 10 bases between them. The CDR3 spells CASSWAGGNSPLHF. The DNA for the CDR3 is TGTGCCAGCAGCTGGGCGGGGGGTAATTCACCCCTCCACTTT.

The CDR3 bases are TGCGCCAGCAGCTTCCCTAGTGCCACCGGGGAGCTGTTTTTT. Translated, it gives CASSFPSATGELFF. The chain has TRBV5-1 and TRBJ2-2, with D unclear. CDR1 is SGHRS, CDR2 YFSETQ, per germline. V was clipped by 2 bases and J by 4 bases, with 9 bases between them. This CDR3 spans 14 amino acids.

The V gene is TRBV28, the J gene TRBJ1-2, with a tentative D call TRBD1 (6 bases). This CDR3 has 15 residues. Trimming took off 5 bases at V and 8 bases at J, with 21 bases between the two ends. The germline CDR1 and CDR2 sequences are MDHEN and SYDVKM. The CDR3 spells CASSLTPTGVGGYTF. The CDR3 coding sequence is TGTGCCAGCAGTCTAACCCCGACAGGCGTCGGAGGCTACACCTTC.